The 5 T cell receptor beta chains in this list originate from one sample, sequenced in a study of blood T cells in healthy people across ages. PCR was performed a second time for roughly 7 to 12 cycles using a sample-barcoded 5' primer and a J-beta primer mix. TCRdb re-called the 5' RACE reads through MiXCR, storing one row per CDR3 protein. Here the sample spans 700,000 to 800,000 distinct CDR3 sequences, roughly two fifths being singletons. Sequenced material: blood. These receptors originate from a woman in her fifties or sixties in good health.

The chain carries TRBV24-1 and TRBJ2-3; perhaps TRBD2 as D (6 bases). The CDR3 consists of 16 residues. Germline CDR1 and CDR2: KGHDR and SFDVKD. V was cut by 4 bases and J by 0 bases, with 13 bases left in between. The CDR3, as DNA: TGTGCCACCAGTGAGTCCACTGGGGGGAGCACAGATACGCAGTATTTT. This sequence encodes CATSESTGGSTDTQYF.

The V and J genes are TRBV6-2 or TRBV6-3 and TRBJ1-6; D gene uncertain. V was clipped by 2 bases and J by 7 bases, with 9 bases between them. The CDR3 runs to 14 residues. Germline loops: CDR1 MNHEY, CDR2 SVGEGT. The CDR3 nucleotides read TGTGCCAGCAGTTACGACGGCCCGAATTCACCCCTCCACTTT. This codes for CASSYDGPNSPLHF.

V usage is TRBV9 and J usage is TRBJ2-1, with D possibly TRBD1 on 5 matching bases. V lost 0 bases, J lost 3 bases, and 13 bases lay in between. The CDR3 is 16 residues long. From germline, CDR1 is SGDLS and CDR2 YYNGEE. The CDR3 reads CASSVVGKGDYNEQFF. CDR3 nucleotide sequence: TGTGCCAGCAGCGTAGTCGGCAAAGGGGACTACAATGAGCAGTTCTTC.

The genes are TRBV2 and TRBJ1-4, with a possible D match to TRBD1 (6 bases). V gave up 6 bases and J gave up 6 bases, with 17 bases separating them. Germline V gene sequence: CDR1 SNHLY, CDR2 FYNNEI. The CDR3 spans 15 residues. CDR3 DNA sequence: TGTGCCAGCAGCCAAGAGGGGGGGACTCATGAAAAACTGTTTTTT. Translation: CASSQEGGTHEKLFF.

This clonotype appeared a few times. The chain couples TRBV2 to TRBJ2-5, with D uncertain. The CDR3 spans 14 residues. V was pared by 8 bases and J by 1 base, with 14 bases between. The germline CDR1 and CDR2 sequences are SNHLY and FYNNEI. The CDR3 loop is CASHLAPVQETQYF. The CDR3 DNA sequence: TGTGCCAGCCATCTGGCCCCCGTCCAAGAGACCCAGTACTTC. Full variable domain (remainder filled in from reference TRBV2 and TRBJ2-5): EPEVTQTPSHQVTQMGQEVILRCVPISNHLYFYWYRQILGQKVEFLVSFYNNEISEKSEIFDDQFSVERPDGSNFTLKIRSTKLEDSAMYFCASHLAPVQETQYFGPGTRLLVL.